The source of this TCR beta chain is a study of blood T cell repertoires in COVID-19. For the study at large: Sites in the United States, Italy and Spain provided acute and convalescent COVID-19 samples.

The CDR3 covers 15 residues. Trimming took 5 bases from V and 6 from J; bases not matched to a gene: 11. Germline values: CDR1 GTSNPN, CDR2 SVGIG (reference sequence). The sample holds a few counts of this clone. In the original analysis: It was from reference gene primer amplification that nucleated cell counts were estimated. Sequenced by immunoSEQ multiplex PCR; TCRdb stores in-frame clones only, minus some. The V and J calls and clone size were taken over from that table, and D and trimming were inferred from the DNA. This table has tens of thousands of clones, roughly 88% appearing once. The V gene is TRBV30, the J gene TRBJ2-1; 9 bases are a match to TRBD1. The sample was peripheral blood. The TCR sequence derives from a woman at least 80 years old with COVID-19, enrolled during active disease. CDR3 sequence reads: CAWFGGTGSSNEQFF. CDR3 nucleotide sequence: TGTGCCTGGTTCGGGGGGACAGGGTCTAGCAATGAGCAGTTCTTC.